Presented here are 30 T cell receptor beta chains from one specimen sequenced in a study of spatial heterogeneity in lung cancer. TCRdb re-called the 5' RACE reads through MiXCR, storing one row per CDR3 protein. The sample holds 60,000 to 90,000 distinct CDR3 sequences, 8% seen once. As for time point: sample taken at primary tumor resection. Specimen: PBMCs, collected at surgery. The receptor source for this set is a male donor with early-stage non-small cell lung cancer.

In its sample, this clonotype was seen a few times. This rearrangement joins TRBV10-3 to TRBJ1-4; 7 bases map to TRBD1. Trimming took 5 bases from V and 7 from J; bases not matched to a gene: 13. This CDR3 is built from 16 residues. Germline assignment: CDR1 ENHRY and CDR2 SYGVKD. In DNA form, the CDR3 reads TGTGCCATCAGTCCCGGGGAGGGGGCGTCTCGTGAAAAACTGTTTTTT. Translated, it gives CAISPGEGASREKLFF.

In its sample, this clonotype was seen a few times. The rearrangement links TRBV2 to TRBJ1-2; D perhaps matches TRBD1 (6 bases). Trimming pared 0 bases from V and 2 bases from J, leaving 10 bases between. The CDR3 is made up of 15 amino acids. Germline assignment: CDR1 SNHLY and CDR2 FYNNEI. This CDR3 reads CASSEARGGNYGYTF. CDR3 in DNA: TGTGCCAGCAGTGAAGCGCGCGGGGGCAACTATGGCTACACCTTC.

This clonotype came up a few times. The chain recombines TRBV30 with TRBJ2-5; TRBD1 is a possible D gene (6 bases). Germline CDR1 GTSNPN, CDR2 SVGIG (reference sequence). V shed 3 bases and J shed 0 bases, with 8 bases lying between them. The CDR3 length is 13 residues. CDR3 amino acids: CAWSGDNQETQYF. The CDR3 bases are TGTGCCTGGAGCGGGGACAACCAAGAGACCCAGTACTTC.

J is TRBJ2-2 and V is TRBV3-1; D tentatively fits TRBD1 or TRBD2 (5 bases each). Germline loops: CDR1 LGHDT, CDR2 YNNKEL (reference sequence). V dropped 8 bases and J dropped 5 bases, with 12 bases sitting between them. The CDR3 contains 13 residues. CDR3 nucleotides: TGTGCCAGCGACCGGGGCAGAACCGGGGAGCTGTTTTTT. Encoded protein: CASDRGRTGELFF.

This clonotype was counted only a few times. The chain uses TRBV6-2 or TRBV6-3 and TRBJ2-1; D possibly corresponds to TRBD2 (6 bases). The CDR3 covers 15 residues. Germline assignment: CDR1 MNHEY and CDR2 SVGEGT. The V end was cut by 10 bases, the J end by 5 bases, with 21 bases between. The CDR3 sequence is CATWVARGTHNEQFF. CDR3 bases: TGTGCCACCTGGGTAGCGCGCGGGACCCACAATGAGCAGTTCTTC.

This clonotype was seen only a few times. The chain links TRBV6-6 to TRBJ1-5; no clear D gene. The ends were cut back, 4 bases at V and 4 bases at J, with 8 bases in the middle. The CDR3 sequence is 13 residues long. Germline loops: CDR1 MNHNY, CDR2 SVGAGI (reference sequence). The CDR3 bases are TGTGCCAGCAGTTGGACGCCAAATCAGCCCCAGCATTTT. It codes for CASSWTPNQPQHF.

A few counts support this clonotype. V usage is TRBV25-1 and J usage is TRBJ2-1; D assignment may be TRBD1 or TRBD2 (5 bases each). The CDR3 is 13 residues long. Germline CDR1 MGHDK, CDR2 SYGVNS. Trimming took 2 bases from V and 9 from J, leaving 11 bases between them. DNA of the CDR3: TGTGCCAGCAGTGAAAATGAGGGGTCTGAGCAGTTCTTC. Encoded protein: CASSENEGSEQFF. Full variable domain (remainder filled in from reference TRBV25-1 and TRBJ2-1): EADIYQTPRYLVIGTGKKITLECSQTMGHDKMYWYQQDPGMELHLIHYSYGVNSTEKGDLSSESTVSRIRTEHFPLTLESARPSHTSQYLCASSENEGSEQFFGPGTRLTVL.

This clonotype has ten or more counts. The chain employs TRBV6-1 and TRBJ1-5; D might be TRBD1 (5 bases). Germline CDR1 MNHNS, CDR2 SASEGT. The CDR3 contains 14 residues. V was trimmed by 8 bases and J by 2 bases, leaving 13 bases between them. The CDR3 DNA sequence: TGTGCCAGCTTCCCTGACAGTGGCAATCAGCCCCAGCATTTT. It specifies CASFPDSGNQPQHF.

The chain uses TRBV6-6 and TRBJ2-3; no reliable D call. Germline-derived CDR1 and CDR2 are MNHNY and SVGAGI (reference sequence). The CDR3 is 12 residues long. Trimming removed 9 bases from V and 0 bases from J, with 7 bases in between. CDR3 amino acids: CASRGSTDTQYF. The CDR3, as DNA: TGTGCCAGTAGAGGAAGCACAGATACGCAGTATTTT.

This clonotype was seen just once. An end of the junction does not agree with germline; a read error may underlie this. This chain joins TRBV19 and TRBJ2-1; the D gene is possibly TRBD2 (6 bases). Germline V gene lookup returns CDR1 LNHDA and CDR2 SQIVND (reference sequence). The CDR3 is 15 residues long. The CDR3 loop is CASRIADSSYNEQFF. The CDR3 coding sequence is TGTGCCAGTAGAATAGCGGATAGCTCCTACAATGAGCAGTTCTTC.

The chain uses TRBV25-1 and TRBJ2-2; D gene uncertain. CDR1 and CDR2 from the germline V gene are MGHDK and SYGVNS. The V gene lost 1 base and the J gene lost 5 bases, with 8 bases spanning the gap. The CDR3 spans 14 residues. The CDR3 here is CASSESHRTGELFF. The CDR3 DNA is TGTGCCAGCAGTGAATCTCATCGGACCGGGGAGCTGTTTTTT.

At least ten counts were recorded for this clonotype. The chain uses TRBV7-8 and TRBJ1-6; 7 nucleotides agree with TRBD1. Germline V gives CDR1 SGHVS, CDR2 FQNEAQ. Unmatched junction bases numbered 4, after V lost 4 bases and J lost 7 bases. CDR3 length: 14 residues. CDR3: CASSSGTDNSPLHF. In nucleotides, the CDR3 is TGTGCCAGCAGCTCCGGGACAGACAATTCACCCCTCCACTTT.

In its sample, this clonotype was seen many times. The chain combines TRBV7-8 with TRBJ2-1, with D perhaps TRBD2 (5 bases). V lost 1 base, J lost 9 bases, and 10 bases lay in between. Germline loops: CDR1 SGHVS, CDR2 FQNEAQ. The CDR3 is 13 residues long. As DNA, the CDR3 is TGTGCCAGCAGCTTAGGTAGAGCGGCTGAGCAGTTCTTC. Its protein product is CASSLGRAAEQFF.

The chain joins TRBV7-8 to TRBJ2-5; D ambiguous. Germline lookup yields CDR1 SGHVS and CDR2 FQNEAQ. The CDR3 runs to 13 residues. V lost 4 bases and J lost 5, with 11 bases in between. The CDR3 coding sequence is TGTGCCAGCAGCTCCGGCAGCCTGGAGACCCAGTACTTC. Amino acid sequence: CASSSGSLETQYF. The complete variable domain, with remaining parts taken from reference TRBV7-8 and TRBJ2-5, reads GAGVSQSPRYKVAKRGQDVALRCDPISGHVSLFWYQQALGQGPEFLTYFQNEAQLDKSGLPSDRFFAERPEGSVSTLKIQRTQQEDSAVYLCASSSGSLETQYFGPGTRLLVL.

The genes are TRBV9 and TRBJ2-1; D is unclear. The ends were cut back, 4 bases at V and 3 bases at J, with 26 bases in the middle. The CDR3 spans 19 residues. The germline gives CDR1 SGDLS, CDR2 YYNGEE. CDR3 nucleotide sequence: TGTGCCAGCAGCCCGCGACTTCCGGGTCCTACCAATTACTACAATGAGCAGTTCTTC. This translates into CASSPRLPGPTNYYNEQFF.

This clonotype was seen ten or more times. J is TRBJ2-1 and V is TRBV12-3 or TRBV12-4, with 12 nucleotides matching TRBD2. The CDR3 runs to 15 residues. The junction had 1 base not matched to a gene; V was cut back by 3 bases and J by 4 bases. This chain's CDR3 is CASSFGLAGYNEQFF. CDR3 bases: TGTGCCAGCAGTTTTGGACTAGCGGGATACAATGAGCAGTTCTTC.

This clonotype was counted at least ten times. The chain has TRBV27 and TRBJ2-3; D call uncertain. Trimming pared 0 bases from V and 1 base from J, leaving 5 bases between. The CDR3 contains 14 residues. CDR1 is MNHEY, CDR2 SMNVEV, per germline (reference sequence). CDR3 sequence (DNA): TGTGCCAGCAGTTTATCGGGCGGCACAGATACGCAGTATTTT. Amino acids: CASSLSGGTDTQYF.

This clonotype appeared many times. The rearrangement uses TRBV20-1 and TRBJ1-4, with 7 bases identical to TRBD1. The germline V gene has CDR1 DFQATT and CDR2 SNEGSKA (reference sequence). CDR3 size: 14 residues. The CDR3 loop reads CAAQPGQVGEKLFF. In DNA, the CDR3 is TGCGCAGCCCAACCCGGACAGGTTGGTGAAAAACTGTTTTTT.

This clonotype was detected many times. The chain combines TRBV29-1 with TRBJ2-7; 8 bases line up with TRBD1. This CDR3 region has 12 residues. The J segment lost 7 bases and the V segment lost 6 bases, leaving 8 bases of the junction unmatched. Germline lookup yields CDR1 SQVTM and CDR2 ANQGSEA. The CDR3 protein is CSVQTGAGEQYF. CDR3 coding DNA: TGCAGCGTCCAGACAGGGGCCGGGGAGCAGTACTTC.

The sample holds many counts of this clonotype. In DNA, the CDR3 is TGCGCCAGCAGCCCTCAAGTGAACACGGGGGGGATAAGATCCTACGAGCAGTACTTC. It translates to CASSPQVNTGGIRSYEQYF. The rearrangement uses TRBV4-3 and TRBJ2-7, with 8 nucleotides matching TRBD2. This CDR3 is built from 19 residues. Losses at the gene ends were 4 bases for V and 1 base for J; bases not matched to a gene: 18. The germline CDR1 and CDR2 sequences are LGHNA and YSLEER.

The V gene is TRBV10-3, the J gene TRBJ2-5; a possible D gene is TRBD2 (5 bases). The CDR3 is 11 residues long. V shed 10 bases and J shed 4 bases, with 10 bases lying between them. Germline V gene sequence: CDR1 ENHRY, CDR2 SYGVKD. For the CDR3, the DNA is TGTGCCACTTCTCGGGGAGAGACCCAGTACTTC. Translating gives CATSRGETQYF.

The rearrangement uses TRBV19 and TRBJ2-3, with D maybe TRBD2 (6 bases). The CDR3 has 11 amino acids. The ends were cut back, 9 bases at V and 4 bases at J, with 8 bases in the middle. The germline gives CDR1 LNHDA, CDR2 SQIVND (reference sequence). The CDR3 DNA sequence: TGTGCCAGCCGGAGGGCAGATACGCAGTATTTT. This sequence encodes CASRRADTQYF.

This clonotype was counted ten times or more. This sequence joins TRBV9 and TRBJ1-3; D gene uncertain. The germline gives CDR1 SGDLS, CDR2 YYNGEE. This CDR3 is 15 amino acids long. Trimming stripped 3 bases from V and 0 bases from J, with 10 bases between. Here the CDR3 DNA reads TGTGCCAGCAGCGAACGGTTTAGCTCTGGAAACACCATATATTTT. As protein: CASSERFSSGNTIYF.

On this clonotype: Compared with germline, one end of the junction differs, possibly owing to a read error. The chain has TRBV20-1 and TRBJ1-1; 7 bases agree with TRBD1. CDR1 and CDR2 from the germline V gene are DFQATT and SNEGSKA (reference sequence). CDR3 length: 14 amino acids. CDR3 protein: CSAHGQARATEALF. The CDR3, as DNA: TGCAGTGCGCACGGACAGGCGAGGGCCACTGAAGCTCTCTTT.

The CDR3 sequence is CASSLGPPANYGYTF. As DNA, the CDR3 is TGTGCCAGCAGCTTGGGACCTCCAGCTAACTATGGCTACACCTTC. V and J are TRBV12-3 or TRBV12-4 and TRBJ1-2; D may be TRBD1 (5 bases). Trimming cost V 6 bases and J 0 bases, with 14 bases left between them. CDR3 length equals 15 residues.

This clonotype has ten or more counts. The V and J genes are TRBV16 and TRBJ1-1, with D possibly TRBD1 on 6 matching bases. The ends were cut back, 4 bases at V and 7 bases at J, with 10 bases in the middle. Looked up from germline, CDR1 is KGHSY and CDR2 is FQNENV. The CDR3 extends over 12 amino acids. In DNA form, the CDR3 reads TGTGCCAGCAGCCCTACAGGGAATGAAGCTTTCTTT. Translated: CASSPTGNEAFF.

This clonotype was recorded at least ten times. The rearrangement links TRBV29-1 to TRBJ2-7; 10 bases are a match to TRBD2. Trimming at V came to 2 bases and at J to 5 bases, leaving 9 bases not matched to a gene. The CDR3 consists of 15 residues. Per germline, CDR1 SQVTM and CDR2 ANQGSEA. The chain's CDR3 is CSVEKGLAGADEQYF. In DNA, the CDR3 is TGCAGCGTTGAAAAAGGTCTAGCGGGAGCGGACGAGCAGTACTTC.

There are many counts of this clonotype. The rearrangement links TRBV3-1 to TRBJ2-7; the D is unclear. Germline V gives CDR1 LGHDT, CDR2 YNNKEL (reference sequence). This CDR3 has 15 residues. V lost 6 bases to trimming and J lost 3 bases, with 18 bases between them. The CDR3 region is CASSEARSPGYEQYF. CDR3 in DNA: TGTGCCAGCAGTGAGGCTAGGTCTCCGGGCTACGAGCAGTACTTC.

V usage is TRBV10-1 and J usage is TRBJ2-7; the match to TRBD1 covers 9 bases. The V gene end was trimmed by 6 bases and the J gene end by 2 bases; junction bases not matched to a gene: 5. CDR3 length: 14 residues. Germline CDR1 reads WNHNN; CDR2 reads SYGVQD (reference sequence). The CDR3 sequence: CASRMDRGPYEQYF. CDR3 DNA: TGCGCCAGCAGGATGGACAGGGGCCCCTACGAGCAGTACTTC.

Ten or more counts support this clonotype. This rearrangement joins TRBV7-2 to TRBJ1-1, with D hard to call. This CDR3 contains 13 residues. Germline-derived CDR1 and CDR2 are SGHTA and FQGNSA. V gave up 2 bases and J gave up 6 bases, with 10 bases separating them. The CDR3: CASSLRGFSEAFF. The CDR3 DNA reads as TGTGCCAGCAGCTTAAGAGGATTTTCTGAAGCTTTCTTT.